This TCR beta chain was recovered during a study of identical twins. The study's findings and limits: Invariant MAIT and iNKT cells could partly confound zero-insertion analyses.

Via MiXCR, TCRdb re-called the 5' RACE reads, giving one row per CDR3 protein. The data show hundreds of thousands of distinct CDR3 sequences, with roughly 18% seen just once and less than 15% held by the top ten. With respect to this clonotype: Its antigen is not identified.

Germline CDR1 is DFQATT and CDR2 is SNEGSKA (reference sequence). The ends were cut back, 5 bases at V and 9 bases at J, with 18 bases in the middle. The CDR3 has 13 residues. Separately, the same data were catalogued under a study of T cells expressing NK-cell markers. That work contributes: HCMV specificity of expanded NKG2C+ T cell clones remained unclear.

The chain has TRBV20-1 and TRBJ2-3; D gene unclear. Sequences were obtained from PBMCs. This TCR derives from a young woman in good health. CDR3 region: CSASRLPRETQYF. CDR3 nucleotide sequence: TGCAGTGCTTCACGCCTTCCTAGAGAGACGCAGTATTTT.